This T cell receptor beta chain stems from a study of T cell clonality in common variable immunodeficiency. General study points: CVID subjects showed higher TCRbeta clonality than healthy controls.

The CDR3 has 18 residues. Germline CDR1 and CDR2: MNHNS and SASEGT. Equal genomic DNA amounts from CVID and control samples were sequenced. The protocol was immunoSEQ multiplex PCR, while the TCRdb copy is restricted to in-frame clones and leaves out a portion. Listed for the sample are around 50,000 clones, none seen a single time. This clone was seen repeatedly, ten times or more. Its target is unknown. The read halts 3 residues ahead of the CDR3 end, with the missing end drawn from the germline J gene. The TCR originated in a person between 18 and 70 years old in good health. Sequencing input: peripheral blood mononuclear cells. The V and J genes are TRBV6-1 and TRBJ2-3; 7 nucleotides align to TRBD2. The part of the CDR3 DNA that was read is TGTGCCAGCAGTGAAGCGCCCCTTTTGTCACGGGGGAGGGAGACG. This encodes CASSEAPLLSRGRET. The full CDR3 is CASSEAPLLSRGRETQYF.